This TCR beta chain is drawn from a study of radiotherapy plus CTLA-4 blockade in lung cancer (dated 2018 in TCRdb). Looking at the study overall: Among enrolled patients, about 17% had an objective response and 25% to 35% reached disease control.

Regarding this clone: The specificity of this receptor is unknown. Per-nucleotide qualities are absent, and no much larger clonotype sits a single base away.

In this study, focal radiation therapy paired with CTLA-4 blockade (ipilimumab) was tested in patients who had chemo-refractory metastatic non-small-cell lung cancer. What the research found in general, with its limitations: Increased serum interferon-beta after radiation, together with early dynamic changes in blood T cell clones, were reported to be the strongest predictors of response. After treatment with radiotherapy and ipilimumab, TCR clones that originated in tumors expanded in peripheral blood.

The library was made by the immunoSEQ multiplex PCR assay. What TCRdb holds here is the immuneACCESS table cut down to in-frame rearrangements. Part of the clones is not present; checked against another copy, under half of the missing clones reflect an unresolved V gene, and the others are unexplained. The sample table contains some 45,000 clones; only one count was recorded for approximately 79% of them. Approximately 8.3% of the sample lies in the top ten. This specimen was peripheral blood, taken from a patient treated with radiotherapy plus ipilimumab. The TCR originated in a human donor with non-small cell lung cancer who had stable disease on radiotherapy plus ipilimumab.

Here is the DNA: TGCGCCAGCAGCTTGGGATCAGGGAGTGGTGGCTACACCTTC. Translated, it reads CASSLGSGSGGYTF. The rearranged chain carries TRBV5-1 and TRBJ1-2; TRBD1 is perhaps the D gene, given 5 matching bases. The CDR3 numbers 14 residues from cysteine through phenylalanine. Only the CDR3 part of the read is kept: 42 bases, read in frame from the first base. V gives up 0 bases and J gives up 7 bases, and the segment between their germline ends measures 13 bases. As encoded in the germline V gene, CDR1 is SGHRS while CDR2 is YFSETQ.